This entry lists 23 T cell receptor beta chains sequenced from one sample in a study of vaccination and CD4 T cells after COVID-19. The treatment: approximately 9-day PBMC culture with coronavirus spike peptide pools or control peptides (ViraFEST assay). Cultured CD4+ T-cell DNA underwent Oncomine TCR Beta short-read sequencing. A single record per CDR3 protein comes from TCRdb applying MiXCR to the PCR reads. The table lists about 16,000 distinct CDR3 sequences, nearly 55% of them singletons. Their recognized antigens are unknown. Sequenced material: CD4+ T cells from blood, cultured in vitro, taken before SARS-CoV-2 vaccination. The receptors stem from a human donor who had recovered from COVID-19.

The genes are TRBV29-1 and TRBJ2-7; TRBD1 matches at 7 bases. Germline V gene data show CDR1 as SQVTM and CDR2 as ANQGSEA. V lost 6 bases to trimming and J lost 1 base; unmatched junction nucleotides: 6. This CDR3 region has 13 residues. CDR3: CSVAGTESYEQYF. CDR3 sequence (DNA): TGCAGCGTAGCCGGGACAGAGTCCTACGAGCAGTACTTC.

V is TRBV14 and J is TRBJ2-5; perhaps TRBD2 as D (6 bases). CDR1 and CDR2 (germline): SGHDN, FVKESK. The CDR3 has 16 residues. Trimming took 1 base from V and 2 from J, leaving 14 bases between them. For the CDR3, the DNA is TGTGCCAGCAGCCAAGGGAATAGCGGAATACAAGAGACCCAGTACTTC. It yields the protein CASSQGNSGIQETQYF.

The chain joins TRBV6-1 to TRBJ2-7; a weak D match, TRBD1 (6 bases). The CDR3 is 14 amino acids. Trimming stripped 5 bases from V and 9 bases from J, with 20 bases between. Germline V gives CDR1 MNHNS, CDR2 SASEGT. CDR3 sequence reads: CASSLGGFRAGQYF. For the CDR3, the DNA is TGTGCCAGCAGTCTAGGGGGATTCCGGGCGGGGCAGTACTTC.

This clonotype is medium-sized. This rearrangement joins TRBV6-4 to TRBJ2-3, with TRBD2 matching 7 bases. The CDR3 length is 13 residues. With 3 bases clipped from V and 3 bases from J, the junction kept 0 bases outside the gene matches. From germline, CDR1 is MRHNA and CDR2 SNTAGT. CDR3 DNA sequence: TGTGCCAGCAGTGAGCGGGAGACAGATACGCAGTATTTT. Its protein product is CASSERETDTQYF.

The V call is TRBV7-2, the J call TRBJ1-1, with 9 bases aligning to TRBD1. Germline V gene data show CDR1 as SGHTA and CDR2 as FQGNSA. This CDR3 contains 19 residues. The ends lost 5 bases at V and 4 bases at J; junction bases unmatched: 20. This chain's CDR3 is CASSLGTGYVKRRVTEAFF. CDR3 coding DNA: TGTGCCAGCAGCCTCGGGACAGGGTACGTCAAACGTCGGGTCACTGAAGCTTTCTTT.

The genes are TRBV20-1 and TRBJ2-7, with D tentatively TRBD2 (6 bases). Germline V lookup: CDR1 DFQATT, CDR2 SNEGSKA (reference sequence). Deletions cut 2 bases from V and 2 bases from J, with 13 bases between. The CDR3 contains 14 residues. CDR3 sequence: CSARRERAPYEQYF. The CDR3 DNA reads TGCAGTGCTAGACGTGAGCGGGCTCCCTACGAGCAGTACTTC.

The J gene is TRBJ2-3, the V gene TRBV5-4; D unresolved. The ends were cut back, 3 bases at V and 2 bases at J, with 1 base in the middle. Germline CDR1 reads SGHNT; CDR2 reads YYREEE (reference sequence). The CDR3 covers 11 residues. In DNA, the CDR3 is TGTGCCAGCAGCTACACAGATACGCAGTATTTT. It codes for CASSYTDTQYF.

This clonotype has just a few counts. The chain joins TRBV6-2 or TRBV6-3 to TRBJ1-2; D is unresolved. Germline loops: CDR1 MNHEY, CDR2 SVGEGT. There are 15 residues in the CDR3. V was trimmed by 0 bases and J by 4 bases, leaving 12 bases between them. CDR3 sequence (DNA): TGTGCCAGCAGTTACTCGCCCGGCTGGGGCTATGGCTACACCTTC. Protein sequence: CASSYSPGWGYGYTF.

This clonotype was detected a few times. The rearrangement joins TRBV19 to TRBJ1-2; D remains ambiguous. This CDR3 spans 11 amino acids. The germline CDR1 and CDR2 sequences are LNHDA and SQIVND (reference sequence). Trimming took 5 bases from V and 4 from J, leaving 5 bases between them. The CDR3 reads CASSSFYGYTF. Here the CDR3 DNA reads TGTGCCAGTAGTTCCTTCTATGGCTACACCTTC. Drawing the rest from reference TRBV19 and TRBJ1-2, the complete variable domain is DGGITQSPKYLFRKEGQNVTLSCEQNLNHDAMYWYRQDPGQGLRLIYYSQIVNDFQKGDIAEGYSVSREKKESFPLTVTSAQKNPTAFYLCASSSFYGYTFGSGTRLTVV.

The chain recombines TRBV5-4 with TRBJ2-7; the match to TRBD1 covers 9 bases. Losses at the gene ends were 2 bases for V and 4 bases for J; bases not matched to a gene: 19. The CDR3 totals 19 residues. From germline, CDR1 is SGHNT and CDR2 YYREEE (reference sequence). CDR3 coding DNA: TGTGCCAGCAGCTTCGGACCCAGCCCACCTCACAGGGGGCTGTACGAGCAGTACTTC. It yields the protein CASSFGPSPPHRGLYEQYF.

V usage is TRBV2 and J usage is TRBJ2-2, with 9 bases lining up with TRBD2. The trim removed 5 bases at V and 6 bases at J, leaving 16 bases unmatched. This CDR3 region has 18 residues. Germline V gene lookup returns CDR1 SNHLY and CDR2 FYNNEI. CDR3 sequence (DNA): TGTGCCAGCAGTTTCTTGAAGATTAGCGGGAGTTCGGCCGGGGAGCTGTTTTTT. It is translated as CASSFLKISGSSAGELFF.

The chain joins TRBV5-4 to TRBJ1-6; D is perhaps TRBD1 (6 bases). V lost 0 bases to trimming and J lost 10 bases, with 20 bases between them. The CDR3 totals 17 residues. Per the germline V gene, CDR1 is SGHNT and CDR2 is YYREEE (reference sequence). The CDR3 coding sequence is TGTGCCAGCAGCTTGGTTTTTGTGCGGGGGCGCCCCTCACCCCTCCACTTT. Residues: CASSLVFVRGRPSPLHF.

The rearrangement joins TRBV19 to TRBJ2-7; D is possibly TRBD2 (6 bases). Germline V gene sequence: CDR1 LNHDA, CDR2 SQIVND (reference sequence). Trimming took 2 bases from V and 3 from J, leaving 11 bases between them. The CDR3 runs 14 residues. DNA for the CDR3: TGTGCCAGTAGTATACTCCCGGGACTCTACGAGCAGTACTTC. As protein: CASSILPGLYEQYF. Combining the CDR3 with reference TRBV19 and TRBJ2-7 gives the whole variable domain DGGITQSPKYLFRKEGQNVTLSCEQNLNHDAMYWYRQDPGQGLRLIYYSQIVNDFQKGDIAEGYSVSREKKESFPLTVTSAQKNPTAFYLCASSILPGLYEQYFGPGTRLTVT.

In this sample, this clonotype turned up a few times. The chain joins TRBV20-1 to TRBJ2-7; no clear D gene. Germline values: CDR1 DFQATT, CDR2 SNEGSKA (reference sequence). This CDR3 has 12 residues. Trimming pared 3 bases from V and 6 bases from J, leaving 12 bases between. The CDR3 sequence is CSASSLAGEQYF. CDR3 DNA: TGCAGTGCTAGTAGCTTAGCCGGCGAGCAGTACTTC.

This clonotype was seen a single time. V and J are TRBV5-8 and TRBJ2-1, with 14 bases identical to TRBD2. J lost 6 bases, V lost 6 bases, and 14 bases had no gene match. The CDR3 runs to 18 residues. The germline V gene has CDR1 SGHTS and CDR2 YDEGEE. The CDR3 loop reads CASTGARGTSGRINEQFF. CDR3 nucleotide sequence: TGTGCCAGCACAGGAGCCCGCGGGACTAGCGGGAGAATCAATGAGCAGTTCTTC.

The gene calls are TRBV21-1 and TRBJ2-7; the DNA was not compared with TRBD2, the D call given in the table. TRBV21-1 is tagged as a pseudogene. The CDR3 spans 15 residues. The CDR3 coding sequence is TGTGCCAGCAGCAAAAACCAGCGGGAGGCCTACGAGCAGTACTTC. Protein product: CASSKNQREAYEQYF.

This clonotype was seen a few times. The chain joins TRBV6-5 to TRBJ1-2; 7 bases are a match to TRBD1. V lost 2 bases, J lost 8 bases, and 5 bases stayed unmatched. There are 13 residues in the CDR3. The germline V gene encodes CDR1 MNHEY and CDR2 SVGAGI. For the CDR3, the DNA is TGTGCCAGCAGTTACGGGACAGTCGGAGGCTACACCTTC. Translating it yields CASSYGTVGGYTF.

This chain connects TRBV5-1 to TRBJ1-2; 7 positions match TRBD1. CDR3 length: 13 residues. The V and J ends lost 0 bases and 8 bases, in that order; junction bases with no gene match: 4. Germline V lookup: CDR1 SGHRS, CDR2 YFSETQ. The DNA of the CDR3 is TGCGCCAGCAGCTTGGCCGGGGACAGAGGCTACACCTTC. Translating it yields CASSLAGDRGYTF.

This chain links TRBV20-1 with TRBJ1-3; 7 bases are shared with TRBD1. The CDR3 length is 14 residues. V shed 2 bases, J shed 2 bases, and the junction held 3 bases outside the gene matches. Germline loops: CDR1 DFQATT, CDR2 SNEGSKA (reference sequence). The CDR3, as DNA: TGCAGTGCTAGAAGGCAGGGGGCTGGAAACACCATATATTTT. Its protein is CSARRQGAGNTIYF.

In its sample, this clonotype was seen once. The gene calls are TRBV6-2 or TRBV6-3 and TRBJ2-2; 7 bases are shared with TRBD2. V shed 6 bases, J shed 6 bases, and the junction held 7 bases outside the gene matches. Germline-derived CDR1 and CDR2 are MNHEY and SVGEGT. The CDR3 is made up of 14 amino acids. The CDR3 sequence is CASRRLALPGELFF. The CDR3 DNA sequence: TGTGCCAGCAGGCGACTAGCTCTGCCCGGGGAGCTGTTTTTT.

This clonotype has only a few counts. The rearrangement uses TRBV6-5 and TRBJ1-2; 7 nucleotides line up with TRBD1. The CDR3 has 14 residues. The V segment lost 2 bases and the J segment 5 bases; nucleotides outside the gene matches: 5. Germline V CDR1 and CDR2: MNHEY, SVGAGI. This CDR3 reads CASSYRDRPYGYTF. The CDR3 DNA reads TGTGCCAGCAGTTACCGGGACAGACCATATGGCTACACCTTC.

J is TRBJ2-1 and V is TRBV19; D remains ambiguous. The CDR3 runs 17 residues. V lost 0 bases to trimming and J lost 1 base, with 13 bases between them. Germline CDR1 reads LNHDA; CDR2 reads SQIVND (reference sequence). This CDR3 reads CASSIDRTALSYNEQFF. CDR3 nucleotides: TGTGCCAGTAGTATAGATCGAACGGCACTATCCTACAATGAGCAGTTCTTC.

This clonotype was observed a single time. The CDR3: CASSLALGQTNYGYTF. CDR3 sequence (DNA): TGCGCCAGCAGCTTGGCTCTAGGACAAACAAACTATGGCTACACCTTC. The rearrangement links TRBV5-1 to TRBJ1-2; a possible D gene is TRBD1 (5 bases). In germline, CDR1 is SGHRS, CDR2 YFSETQ. The length of the CDR3 is 16 residues. V was pared by 0 bases and J by 2 bases, with 14 bases between.